This passage covers 28 T cell receptor beta chains from one sample sequenced in a study of shared clonotypes between healthy human individuals. TCRdb's copy holds only in-frame clones and misses some; the assay was immunoSEQ multiplex PCR. The repertoire holds about a million clones, with around three quarters as singletons. What was sequenced was memory CD4+ T cells from PBMCs. Stated subset: CD45RA-negative fraction. These receptors were taken from a man between 18 and 35 years old in good health. Some clones in this sample may be carry-over from other donors' samples.

The gene calls are TRBV6-1 and TRBJ1-1; D might be TRBD1 (5 bases). The V gene's germline CDR1 is MNHNS and CDR2 SASEGT. V dropped 5 bases and J dropped 6 bases, with 19 bases sitting between them. This CDR3 comprises 15 residues. The CDR3 protein is CASSPVNGGVAEAFF. CDR3 nucleotides: TGTGCCAGCAGTCCGGTAAATGGGGGGGTAGCTGAAGCTTTCTTT.

This sequence joins TRBV6-5 and TRBJ1-1; 8 bases agree with TRBD1. Germline CDR1 MNHEY, CDR2 SVGAGI. V was clipped by 2 bases and J by 10 bases; unmatched bases: 9. There are 14 residues in the CDR3. The CDR3 region is CASSYRTQGAGAFF. CDR3 nucleotides: TGTGCCAGCAGTTACCGAACTCAGGGGGCAGGAGCTTTCTTT.

This clone was counted between two and nine times. The rearrangement uses TRBV10-3 and TRBJ2-7, with 7 bases aligning to TRBD2. Germline V gene data show CDR1 as ENHRY and CDR2 as SYGVKD. The V gene end was trimmed by 8 bases and the J gene end by 9 bases; junction bases not matched to a gene: 19. The CDR3 has 15 amino acids. CDR3: CAIGRGSTALEGQYF. CDR3 nucleotides: TGTGCCATCGGGAGGGGCTCTACCGCGCTGGAAGGGCAGTACTTC.

With regard to this clone: The junction differs from germline at one of its ends, possibly a read error. This chain uses TRBV9 with TRBJ2-6; TRBD2 is a possible D gene (6 bases). CDR1 is SGDLS, CDR2 YYNGEE, per germline. This CDR3 spans 20 amino acids. The CDR3 region has the DNA TGTGCCAGCAGCCCCCGTTTGGTGACTGGAGGGAATTCTGGGGCCGACGTCCTGACTTTC. Translation: CASSPRLVTGGNSGADVLTF.

This sequence joins TRBV11-2 and TRBJ2-6; a weak D match, TRBD1 (5 bases). Looked up from germline, CDR1 is SGHAT and CDR2 is FQNNGV. The ends were cut back, 5 bases at V and 0 bases at J, with 17 bases in the middle. There are 18 residues in the CDR3. The CDR3 here is CASSPGQARVSGANVLTF. The CDR3 region has the DNA TGTGCCAGCAGCCCAGGGCAAGCCCGGGTCTCTGGGGCCAACGTCCTGACTTTC.

The rearrangement links TRBV19 to TRBJ2-7; 9 nucleotides match TRBD2. The CDR3 has 15 residues. V shed 8 bases, J shed 0 bases, and the junction held 8 bases outside the gene matches. Germline V CDR1 and CDR2: LNHDA, SQIVND (reference sequence). This CDR3 reads CASGTPTSGSYEQYF. The CDR3 DNA sequence: TGTGCCAGTGGAACTCCGACTAGCGGCTCCTACGAGCAGTACTTC.

In the case of this clone: Mismatch with germline at one junction end may stem from a read error. The chain carries TRBV25-1 and TRBJ2-7; 11 bases match TRBD1. The CDR3 consists of 16 residues. CDR1 is MGHDK, CDR2 SYGVNS, per germline. DNA for the CDR3: TGTGCCAGCAGTGCATGGGACAGGGGGAGCTCCTACGAGCAGCACTTC. It translates to CASSAWDRGSSYEQHF.

A word on this clone: Distinct nucleotide sequences in the sample also encode this CDR3. The V gene is TRBV5-4, the J gene TRBJ1-5; no clear D gene. This CDR3 region has 12 residues. V was pared by 4 bases and J by 3 bases, with 5 bases between. The germline V gene encodes CDR1 SGHNT and CDR2 YYREEE (reference sequence). CDR3 sequence (DNA): TGTGCCAGCAGCCTAAACAATCAGCCCCAGCATTTT. Residues: CASSLNNQPQHF.

The table lists this clone with a few counts. The CDR3 loop reads CASSPGRFTEAFF. As DNA, the CDR3 is TGTGCCAGCTCACCCGGGAGATTCACTGAAGCTTTCTTT. The chain links TRBV18 to TRBJ1-1, with no clear D. CDR3 length: 13 amino acids. Germline lookup yields CDR1 KGHSH and CDR2 LQKENI. Trimming took 3 bases from V and 4 from J, leaving 9 bases between them.

This chain uses TRBV5-4 with TRBJ2-3; no firm D call. The V gene's germline CDR1 is SGHNT and CDR2 YYREEE (reference sequence). The V end was cut by 4 bases, the J end by 0 bases, with 9 bases between. The CDR3 runs 14 residues. CDR3 in amino acids: CASSPVSSTDTQYF. CDR3 nucleotide sequence: TGTGCCAGCAGCCCGGTCTCAAGCACAGATACGCAGTATTTT.

This chain connects TRBV7-6 to TRBJ2-2; D is unresolved. Per germline, CDR1 SGHVS and CDR2 FNYEAQ. V dropped 1 base and J dropped 1 base, with 13 bases sitting between them. CDR3 length: 17 amino acids. In DNA, the CDR3 is TGTGCCAGCAGCTTAGGTTGGCGATCTGGGAACACCGGGGAGCTGTTTTTT. This translates into CASSLGWRSGNTGELFF.

J is TRBJ2-3 and V is TRBV5-4; TRBD2 matches at 8 bases. There are 17 residues in the CDR3. The V and J ends lost 4 bases and 2 bases, in that order; junction bases with no gene match: 12. Looked up from germline, CDR1 is SGHNT and CDR2 is YYREEE (reference sequence). CDR3 region: CASSQETAGDYTDTQYF. The DNA for the CDR3 is TGTGCCAGCAGCCAAGAGACAGCGGGAGACTACACAGATACGCAGTATTTT.

The chain joins TRBV5-5 to TRBJ1-3; D gene ambiguous. V lost 4 bases, J lost 0 bases, and 11 bases lay in between. CDR1 and CDR2 from the germline V gene are SGHKS and YYEKEE (reference sequence). This CDR3 region has 15 residues. The CDR3 DNA sequence: TGTGCCAGCAGCGAGAGAAGAGCCTCTGGAAACACCATATATTTT. This sequence encodes CASSERRASGNTIYF.

This clone was picked up a small number of times. This rearrangement joins TRBV6-1 to TRBJ2-7, with 12 bases lining up with TRBD1. J gave up 12 bases and V 6 bases, and 12 bases lay outside the gene matches. CDR3 length: 14 residues. Per germline, CDR1 MNHNS and CDR2 SASEGT. In DNA, the CDR3 is TGTGCCAGCAGATCCGGGACAGGGGGCTTCCTATGGTACTTC. It translates to CASRSGTGGFLWYF.

This chain connects TRBV2 to TRBJ2-5; 13 nucleotides align to TRBD2. With 9 bases clipped from V and 5 bases from J, the junction kept 12 bases outside the gene matches. CDR3 length equals 16 residues. The germline V gene encodes CDR1 SNHLY and CDR2 FYNNEI. The CDR3 is CASHSGTSGTRETQYF. The CDR3 DNA reads as TGTGCCAGTCACTCCGGGACTAGCGGGACTAGGGAGACCCAGTACTTC.

V usage is TRBV7-6 and J usage is TRBJ2-3; 7 nucleotides match TRBD2. V shed 3 bases and J 5 bases; nucleotides not matched to a gene: 14. This CDR3 spans 17 amino acids. Germline CDR1 is SGHVS and CDR2 is FNYEAQ. In DNA, the CDR3 is TGTGCCAGCAGCTTGGGGCTAGCGGCGACGGGCCAAGATACGCAGTATTTT. Protein: CASSLGLAATGQDTQYF.

This clone has only one observation. This chain connects TRBV11-3 to TRBJ2-5, with D uncertain. This CDR3 spans 12 amino acids. The V end was cut by 3 bases, the J end by 7 bases, with 9 bases between. Per germline, CDR1 SGHNT and CDR2 YENEEA. The chain's CDR3 is CASSFTLGTQYF. CDR3 sequence (DNA): TGTGCCAGCAGCTTCACCCTCGGGACCCAGTACTTC.

This clone was observed a single time. This chain connects TRBV5-1 to TRBJ2-2, with 7 bases fitting TRBD1. The germline CDR1 and CDR2 sequences are SGHRS and YFSETQ. The V gene end was trimmed by 0 bases and the J gene end by 2 bases; junction bases not matched to a gene: 4. This CDR3 is 16 amino acids long. The CDR3 sequence is CASSLGQGRNTGELFF. The CDR3 nucleotides are TGCGCCAGCAGCTTGGGACAGGGCCGTAACACCGGGGAGCTGTTTTTT.

The genes are TRBV11-1 and TRBJ2-7; TRBD1 matches 11 bases. Germline V CDR1 and CDR2: SGHAT, FQDESV (reference sequence). The CDR3 sequence is 14 residues long. Trimming at V came to 4 bases and at J to 3 bases, leaving 2 bases not matched to a gene. The CDR3 protein is CASSSGQGDYEQYF. The CDR3 DNA reads as TGTGCCAGCAGCTCGGGACAGGGGGACTACGAGCAGTACTTC.

This clone was observed a handful of times. The J gene is TRBJ2-7, the V gene TRBV7-2; no clear D gene. This CDR3 has 12 amino acids. In germline, CDR1 is SGHTA, CDR2 FQGNSA. The germline V and J ends were trimmed by 1 base and 6 bases, with 7 bases remaining between them. The CDR3 bases are TGTGCCAGCAGCTTAGTCCCGGGCGAGCAGTACTTC. Its protein is CASSLVPGEQYF.

This clone was recorded at least ten times. The chain recombines TRBV7-9 with TRBJ1-2; maybe TRBD1 (5 bases). V was shortened by 5 bases and J by 12 bases, with 16 bases between the two germline ends. The CDR3 runs to 12 residues. The V gene's germline CDR1 is SEHNR and CDR2 FQNEAQ (reference sequence). This CDR3 reads CASSPWGGTNTF. CDR3 in DNA: TGTGCCAGCAGCCCCTGGGGGGGAACGAACACCTTC.

In DNA, the CDR3 is TGTGCCAGCAGCTTAGGCCAGCCCAGCTCCTACGAGCAGTACTTC. Translated, it gives CASSLGQPSSYEQYF. The rearrangement links TRBV7-9 to TRBJ2-7, with no clear D. The CDR3 is made up of 15 amino acids. Germline V gene lookup returns CDR1 SEHNR and CDR2 FQNEAQ (reference sequence). Trimming took 1 base from V and 0 from J, leaving 10 bases between them.

CDR3 residues: CSAISPVGYTF. DNA for the CDR3: TGCAGTGCCATCAGCCCGGTTGGCTACACCTTC. This rearrangement joins TRBV20-1 to TRBJ1-2; D uncertain. From germline, CDR1 is DFQATT and CDR2 SNEGSKA (reference sequence). The CDR3 extends over 11 amino acids. Trimming took off 6 bases at V and 7 bases at J, with 12 bases between the two ends.

The rearrangement joins TRBV2 to TRBJ1-1; D may be TRBD1 (6 bases). Trimming took 1 base from V and 0 from J, leaving 15 bases between them. Germline-derived CDR1 and CDR2 are SNHLY and FYNNEI. This CDR3 is 17 amino acids long. CDR3 amino acids: CASSEGMGAGMNTEAFF. In DNA, the CDR3 is TGTGCCAGCAGTGAAGGAATGGGGGCCGGGATGAACACTGAAGCTTTCTTT. The whole variable domain, remainder taken from reference TRBV2 and TRBJ1-1, is EPEVTQTPSHQVTQMGQEVILRCVPISNHLYFYWYRQILGQKVEFLVSFYNNEISEKSEIFDDQFSVERPDGSNFTLKIRSTKLEDSAMYFCASSEGMGAGMNTEAFFGQGTRLTVV.

The rearrangement uses TRBV5-4 and TRBJ1-2; D is unresolved. The CDR3 totals 15 residues. Trimming pared 1 base from V and 0 bases from J, leaving 10 bases between. Germline lookup yields CDR1 SGHNT and CDR2 YYREEE (reference sequence). The CDR3 sequence is CASSLSSQANYGYTF. The CDR3 nucleotides read TGTGCCAGCAGCTTGTCTTCTCAAGCTAACTATGGCTACACCTTC.

The gene calls are TRBV28 and TRBJ2-3; weak D call: TRBD2 (6 bases). The germline V gene encodes CDR1 MDHEN and CDR2 SYDVKM. This CDR3 comprises 15 residues. The ends were cut back, 10 bases at V and 5 bases at J, with 22 bases in the middle. The CDR3 loop reads CATTSIGGVVDTQYF. The DNA of the CDR3 is TGTGCCACCACCTCCATCGGGGGAGTGGTAGATACGCAGTATTTT.

J is TRBJ2-6 and V is TRBV18; D might be TRBD2 (5 bases). Trimming removed 1 base at V and 3 bases at J, with 10 bases between. The CDR3 is 16 amino acids. Per the germline V gene, CDR1 is KGHSH and CDR2 is LQKENI. This CDR3 reads CASSPLRVGGANVLTF. The CDR3 nucleotides are TGTGCCAGCTCACCACTGAGGGTAGGTGGGGCCAACGTCCTGACTTTC.

This chain joins TRBV7-3 and TRBJ2-2; the D gene is possibly TRBD1 (5 bases). CDR3 length: 14 amino acids. V dropped 6 bases and J dropped 3 bases, with 11 bases sitting between them. The germline V gene has CDR1 SGHTA and CDR2 FQGTGA. CDR3 protein: CASRRQSDTGELFF. In DNA form, the CDR3 reads TGTGCCAGCAGGAGACAGAGCGACACCGGGGAGCTGTTTTTT.